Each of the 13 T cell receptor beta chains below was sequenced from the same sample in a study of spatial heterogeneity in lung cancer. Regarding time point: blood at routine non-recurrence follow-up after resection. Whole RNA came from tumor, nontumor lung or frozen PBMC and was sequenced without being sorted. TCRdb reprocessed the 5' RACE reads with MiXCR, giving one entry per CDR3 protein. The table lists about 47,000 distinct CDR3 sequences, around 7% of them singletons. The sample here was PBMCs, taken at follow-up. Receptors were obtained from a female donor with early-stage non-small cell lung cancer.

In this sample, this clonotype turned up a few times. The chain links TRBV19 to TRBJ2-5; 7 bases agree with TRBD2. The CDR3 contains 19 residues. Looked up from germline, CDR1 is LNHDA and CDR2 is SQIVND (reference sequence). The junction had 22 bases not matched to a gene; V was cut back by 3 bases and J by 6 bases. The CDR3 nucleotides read TGTGCCAGTAGTATGGTCGTCGGATTTAGCGGGCCTCCATGGAAGACCCAGTACTTC. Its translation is CASSMVVGFSGPPWKTQYF. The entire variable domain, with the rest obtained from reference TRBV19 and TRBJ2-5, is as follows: DGGITQSPKYLFRKEGQNVTLSCEQNLNHDAMYWYRQDPGQGLRLIYYSQIVNDFQKGDIAEGYSVSREKKESFPLTVTSAQKNPTAFYLCASSMVVGFSGPPWKTQYFGPGTRLLVL.

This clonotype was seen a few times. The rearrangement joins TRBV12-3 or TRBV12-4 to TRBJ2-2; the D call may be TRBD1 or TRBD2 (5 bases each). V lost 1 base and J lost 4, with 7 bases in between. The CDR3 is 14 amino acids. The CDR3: CASSLGGSTGELFF. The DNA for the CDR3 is TGTGCCAGCAGTTTAGGGGGGAGCACCGGGGAGCTGTTTTTT.

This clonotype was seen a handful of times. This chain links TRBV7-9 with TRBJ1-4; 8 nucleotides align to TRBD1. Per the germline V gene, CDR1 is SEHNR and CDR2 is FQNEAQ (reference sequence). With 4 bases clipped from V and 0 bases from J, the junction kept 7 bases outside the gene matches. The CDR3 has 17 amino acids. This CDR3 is CASSSAGQGATNEKLFF. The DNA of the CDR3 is TGTGCCAGCAGCTCCGCTGGACAGGGTGCAACTAATGAAAAACTGTTTTTT.

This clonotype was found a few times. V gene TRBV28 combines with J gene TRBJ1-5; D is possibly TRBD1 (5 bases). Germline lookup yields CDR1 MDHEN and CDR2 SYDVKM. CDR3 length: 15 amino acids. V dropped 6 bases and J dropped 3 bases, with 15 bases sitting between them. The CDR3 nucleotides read TGTGCCAGCAGCCCTCAGGGAGCGCCCAATCAGCCCCAGCATTTT. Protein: CASSPQGAPNQPQHF.

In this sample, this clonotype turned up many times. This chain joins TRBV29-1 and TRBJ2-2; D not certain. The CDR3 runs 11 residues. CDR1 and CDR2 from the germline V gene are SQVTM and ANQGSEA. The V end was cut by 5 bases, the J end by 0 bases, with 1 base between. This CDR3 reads CSVPNTGELFF. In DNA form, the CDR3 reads TGCAGCGTTCCGAACACCGGGGAGCTGTTTTTT.

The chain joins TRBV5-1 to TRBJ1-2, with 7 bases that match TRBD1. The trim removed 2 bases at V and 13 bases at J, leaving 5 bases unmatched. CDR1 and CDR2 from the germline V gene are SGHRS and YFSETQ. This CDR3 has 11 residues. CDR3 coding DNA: TGCGCCAGCAGCTTAGACAGGGTATTCACCTTC. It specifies CASSLDRVFTF.

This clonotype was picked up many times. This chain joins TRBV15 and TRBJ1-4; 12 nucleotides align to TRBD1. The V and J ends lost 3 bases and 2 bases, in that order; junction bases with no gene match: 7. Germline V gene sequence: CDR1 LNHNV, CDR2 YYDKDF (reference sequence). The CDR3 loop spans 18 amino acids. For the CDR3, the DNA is TGTGCCACCAGCAGCCCCGGGACAGGGGGCAGGACTAATGAAAAACTGTTTTTT. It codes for CATSSPGTGGRTNEKLFF.

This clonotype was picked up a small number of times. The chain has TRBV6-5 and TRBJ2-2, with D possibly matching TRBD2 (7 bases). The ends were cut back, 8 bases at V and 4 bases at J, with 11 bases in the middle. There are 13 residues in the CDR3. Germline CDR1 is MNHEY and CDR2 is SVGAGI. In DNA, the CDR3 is TGTGCCAGCGGGCGGGGGCGCACCGGGGAGCTGTTTTTT. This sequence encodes CASGRGRTGELFF.

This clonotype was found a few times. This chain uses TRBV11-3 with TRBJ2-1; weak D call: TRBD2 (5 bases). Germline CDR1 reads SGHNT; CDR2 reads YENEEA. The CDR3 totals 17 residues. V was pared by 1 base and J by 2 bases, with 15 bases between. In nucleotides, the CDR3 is TGTGCCAGCAGCTTAGGGGTCACCAGGCGGGCCTACAATGAGCAGTTCTTC. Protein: CASSLGVTRRAYNEQFF. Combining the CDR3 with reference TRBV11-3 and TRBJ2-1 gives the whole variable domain EAGVVQSPRYKIIEKKQPVAFWCNPISGHNTLYWYLQNLGQGPELLIRYENEEAVDDSQLPKDRFSAERLKGVDSTLKIQPAELGDSAVYLCASSLGVTRRAYNEQFFGPGTRLTVL.

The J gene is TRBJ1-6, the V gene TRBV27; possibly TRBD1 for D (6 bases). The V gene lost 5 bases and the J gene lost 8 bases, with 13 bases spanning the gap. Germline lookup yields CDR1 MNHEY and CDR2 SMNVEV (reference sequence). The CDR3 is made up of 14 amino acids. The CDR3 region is CASSPRTADSPLHF. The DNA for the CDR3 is TGTGCCAGCAGTCCAAGGACAGCTGATTCACCCCTCCACTTT.

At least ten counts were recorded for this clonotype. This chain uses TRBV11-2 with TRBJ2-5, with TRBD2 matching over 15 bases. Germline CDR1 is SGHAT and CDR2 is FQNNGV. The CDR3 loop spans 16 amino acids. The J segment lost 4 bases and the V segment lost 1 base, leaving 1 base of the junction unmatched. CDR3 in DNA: TGTGCCAGCAGCTTAGGGACTAGCGGGGGGGTAGAGACCCAGTACTTC. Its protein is CASSLGTSGGVETQYF.

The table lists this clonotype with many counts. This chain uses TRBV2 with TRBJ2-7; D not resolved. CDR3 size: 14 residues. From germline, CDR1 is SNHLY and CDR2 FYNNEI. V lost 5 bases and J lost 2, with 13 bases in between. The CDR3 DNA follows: TGTGCCAGCAGTTTCGGTGGATTTACCTACGAGCAGTACTTC. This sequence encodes CASSFGGFTYEQYF. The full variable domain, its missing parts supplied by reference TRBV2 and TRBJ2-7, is EPEVTQTPSHQVTQMGQEVILRCVPISNHLYFYWYRQILGQKVEFLVSFYNNEISEKSEIFDDQFSVERPDGSNFTLKIRSTKLEDSAMYFCASSFGGFTYEQYFGPGTRLTVT.

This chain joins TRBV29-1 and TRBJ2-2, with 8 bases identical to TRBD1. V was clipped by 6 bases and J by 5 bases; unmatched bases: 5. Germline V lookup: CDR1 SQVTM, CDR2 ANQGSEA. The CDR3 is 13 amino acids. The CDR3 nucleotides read TGCAGCGTAAGGACAGGGTTTACCGGGGAGCTGTTTTTT. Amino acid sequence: CSVRTGFTGELFF.